The 28 T cell receptor delta chains presented below share a single source sample, sequenced in a study of gamma-delta chains in newborns, infants, children. TCRdb re-called the reads with CATT. The sample contains 5,500 to 6,500 delta-chain clones, around 1.9% of which appear only once. Sequenced sample: blood. These receptors all stem from a child who was a newborn, infant or young child, either healthy, febrile or measles-vaccinated (not recorded which).

There are a few counts of this clone. Given a much more abundant clone one base away, this may be a read error. This CDR3 is also generated by other DNA sequences in the sample. The chain employs TRDV2 and TRDJ2; 9 positions agree with TRDD3. Looked up from germline, CDR1 is GEAIGNYY and CDR2 is EKD. The CDR3 runs to 15 residues. Trimming took 7 bases from V and 4 from J; bases not matched to a gene: 9. The CDR3 sequence is CACDSWGIETAQLFF. CDR3 bases: TGTGCCTGCGACTCCTGGGGGATCGAGACAGCACAACTCTTCTTT.

Concerning this clone: The protein TCRdb lists belongs to a much larger clone and differs from this DNA's translation at residue 5, which points to a read error; the protein shown is made from the DNA. This chain uses TRDV2 with TRDJ2; 13 bases agree with TRDD3. The germline gives CDR1 GEAIGNYY, CDR2 EKD. V shed 3 bases and J 6 bases; nucleotides not matched to a gene: 15. The CDR3 is 19 residues long. CDR3 nucleotide sequence: TGTGCCTGTGACGCGAGTGGTACTGGGGGATACGGGAGGCCAGCACAACTCTTCTTT. This sequence encodes CACDASGTGGYGRPAQLFF.

This clone was detected ten times or more. This likely came from a read error, as a far larger clone is one base away. The chain is built from TRDV2 and TRDJ2; 9 bases are a match to TRDD3. The CDR3 runs 15 residues. The germline V gene encodes CDR1 GEAIGNYY and CDR2 EKD. The junction had 4 bases not matched to a gene; V was cut back by 5 bases and J by 1 base. The DNA of the CDR3 is TGTGCCTGTGGCATACTGGGGGATTTGACAGCACAACTCTTCTTT. Amino acids: CACGILGDLTAQLFF.

This clone showed up just a few times. Being one base from a much bigger clone, this may be a read error. This same CDR3 is encoded by further DNA sequences in the sample. V usage is TRDV2 and J usage is TRDJ3; the match to TRDD3 covers 8 bases. Germline-derived CDR1 and CDR2 are GEAIGNYY and EKD. The CDR3 spans 19 residues. CDR3 residues: CACDTIRGYSSWDTRQMFF. CDR3 DNA: TGTGCCTGCGACACGATCCGGGGATACAGCTCCTGGGACACCCGACAGATGTTTTTC.

On this clone itself: For this DNA, TCRdb reports the protein of a much larger clone, which diverges at residue 12, most likely from a read error; the protein presented here is translated directly from the DNA. This chain connects TRDV2 to TRDJ3; TRDD3 matches at 8 bases. This CDR3 has 19 residues. Per germline, CDR1 GEAIGNYY and CDR2 EKD. The DNA for the CDR3 is TGTGCCTGTGACAACGGTTGGGGGATCCTCTCCCGGGACACCCGACAGATGTTTTTC. This gives the protein CACDNGWGILSRDTRQMFF.

This clone was seen more than once but under ten times. Given a much more abundant clone one base away, this may be a read error. This same CDR3 is encoded by further DNA sequences in the sample. The rearrangement uses TRDV2 and TRDJ3; 13 bases fit TRDD3. The CDR3 covers 19 residues. Germline CDR1 reads GEAIGNYY; CDR2 reads EKD. Here the CDR3 reads CACEKLLGDTAWDTRQTFF. CDR3 nucleotides: TGTGCCTGTGAAAAGCTACTGGGGGATACGGCCTGGGACACCCGACAGACGTTTTTC.

A few counts support this clone. TCRdb attributes to this sequence the protein of a much larger clone, which differs from the DNA translation at residue 11; a read error is likely, and the protein displayed is translated from the DNA. V gene TRDV2 combines with J gene TRDJ3, with TRDD3 matching over 8 bases. The V gene end was trimmed by 0 bases and the J gene end by 0 bases; junction bases not matched to a gene: 9. Germline-derived CDR1 and CDR2 are GEAIGNYY and EKD. The CDR3 loop spans 20 amino acids. Here the CDR3 DNA reads TGTGCCTGTGACACCGCGAGTGGGGGATCCGGCTCCTGGGACACCCGACAGATGTTTTTC. Translation: CACDTASGGSGSWDTRQMFF.

By sample share, this clone is medium-sized. Other DNA sequences from this sample encode an identical CDR3 as well. The J gene is TRDJ3, the V gene TRDV2, with 9 bases lining up with TRDD3. This CDR3 contains 19 residues. Germline V lookup: CDR1 GEAIGNYY, CDR2 EKD. J lost 0 bases, V lost 3 bases, and 8 bases had no gene match. The chain's CDR3 is CACDSMGDNGSWDTRQMFF. The CDR3 DNA reads TGTGCCTGTGACTCTATGGGGGATAATGGCTCCTGGGACACCCGACAGATGTTTTTC.

Concerning this clone itself: One end of the junction varies from germline; a read error may be responsible. J is TRDJ2 and V is TRDV2; the D gene is possibly TRDD3 (6 bases). The V gene's germline CDR1 is GEAIGNYY and CDR2 EKD. The length of the CDR3 is 18 residues. This CDR3 is CACDTVWGRPSLSAQLFF. The CDR3 nucleotides are TGTGCCTGTGACACGGTCTGGGGACGTCCGTCTTTGTCAGCACAACTCTTCTTT.

As for this clone: A read error is possible here, since a much larger clone lies one base away. The identical CDR3 is also encoded by other nucleotide sequences in the sample. The V and J genes are TRDV2 and TRDJ3; TRDD3 agrees at 8 bases. Germline loops: CDR1 GEAIGNYY, CDR2 EKD. The CDR3 consists of 19 residues. With V trimmed by 1 base and J by 1 base, 8 bases remained unmatched. The DNA for the CDR3 is TGTGCCTGTGACACGTTGGGGGATCTGAGTTCCTGGGACACCCGACAGATGTTTTTC. Amino acids: CACDTLGDLSSWDTRQMFF.

In its sample, this clone was seen a few times. A much larger clone is a single base away; this may be a read error. This sample also contains other DNA sequences that code for the same CDR3. The genes are TRDV2 and TRDJ3; D is unresolved. CDR3 length: 18 residues. The germline CDR1 and CDR2 sequences are GEAIGNYY and EKD. Trimming pared 3 bases from V and 1 base from J, leaving 15 bases between. For the CDR3, the DNA is TGTGCCTGTGACCCGGGAGGGACCAGTTCCTGGGACACCCGACAGATGTTTTTC. This encodes CACDPGGTSSWDTRQMFF.

Concerning this clone itself: This may be a read error, as it is one base from a much larger clone. Other nucleotide sequences in the sample specify the same CDR3. The V call is TRDV3, the J call TRDJ2; 8 bases agree with TRDD3. The CDR3 is made up of 17 amino acids. The V gene's germline CDR1 is TVYSNPD and CDR2 GDNSRS (reference sequence). CDR3 protein: CASCHWGLQALTAQLFF. The CDR3, as DNA: TGTGCCTCATGCCACTGGGGGCTCCAAGCTTTGACAGCGCAACTCTTCTTT.

Comments on this clone: A much larger clonotype is one base distant, so this may be a read error. Other DNA sequences in this sample translate to the same CDR3. The CDR3 coding sequence is TGTGCCTGTGACACCCTGGGGGATAGCTCCTGGGACACCCGGCAGATGTTTTTC. Protein: CACDTLGDSSWDTRQMFF. J is TRDJ3 and V is TRDV2, with 10 bases identical to TRDD3. The germline V gene encodes CDR1 GEAIGNYY and CDR2 EKD. This CDR3 has 18 residues.

At least ten counts were recorded for this clone. This probably arose from a read error, given a far larger clone one base away. The chain employs TRDV2 and TRDJ3, with 8 bases fitting TRDD3. The CDR3 is 17 amino acids. In germline, CDR1 is GEAIGNYY, CDR2 EKD. CDR3 loop: CACGTWGSSWDTRQMFF. CDR3 sequence (DNA): TGTGCCTGTGGCACCTGGGGGAGCTCCTGGGACACCCGACAGATGTTTTTC.

As concerns this clone: The protein recorded in TCRdb matches a much larger clone and deviates from this DNA's translation at residue 4, suggesting a read error; the protein here is obtained by translating the DNA. The genes are TRDV2 and TRDJ3, with 9 bases matching TRDD3. Per germline, CDR1 GEAIGNYY and CDR2 EKD. The CDR3 is 19 residues long. The DNA of the CDR3 is TGTGCCTGTGTCACCGCCGGGGGATACTCCTCCTGGGACACCCGACAGATGTTTTTC. Protein product: CACVTAGGYSSWDTRQMFF.

Remarks on this clone: The protein TCRdb lists belongs to a much larger clone and differs from this DNA's translation at residue 16, which points to a read error; the protein shown is made from the DNA. The chain couples TRDV2 to TRDJ3; tentatively, D is TRDD3 (6 bases). Germline V lookup: CDR1 GEAIGNYY, CDR2 EKD. CDR3 length: 18 residues. The CDR3 DNA sequence: TGTGCCTGTGACACTGGGGGTTGGAGCTCCTGGGACACCCGACAGACGTTTTTC. Encoded protein: CACDTGGWSSWDTRQTFF.

This clone appeared a few times. One end of the junction is discordant with germline, which a read error may explain. The chain employs TRDV2 and TRDJ3; the match to TRDD3 covers 12 bases. Germline CDR1 and CDR2: GEAIGNYY and EKD. The length of the CDR3 is 22 residues. This CDR3 is CACDDVLGDTYQDSWDTRQVFF. The CDR3 DNA follows: TGTGCCTGTGACGACGTACTGGGGGATACTTATCAAGACTCCTGGGACACCCGACAGGTGTTTTTC.

The sample holds a few counts of this clone. This DNA's translation differs at residue 9 from TCRdb's protein, which comes from a much larger clone; a read error is likely, and the protein shown is translated from the DNA. This rearrangement joins TRDV2 to TRDJ3; 10 bases match TRDD3. In germline, CDR1 is GEAIGNYY, CDR2 EKD. V shed 0 bases and J 0 bases; nucleotides not matched to a gene: 7. CDR3 length: 20 amino acids. CDR3 nucleotides: TGTGCCTGTGACACCACTGGGGGATGCACCCGCTCCTGGGACACCCGACAGATGTTTTTC. Protein: CACDTTGGCTRSWDTRQMFF.

This clone came up many times. A read error is possible here, since a much larger clone lies one base away. Other nucleotide sequences in the sample specify the same CDR3. V and J are TRDV2 and TRDJ3; 13 bases agree with TRDD3. Germline values: CDR1 GEAIGNYY, CDR2 EKD. Trimming at V came to 3 bases and at J to 0 bases, leaving 4 bases not matched to a gene. The CDR3 runs 19 residues. Here the CDR3 reads CACDVLGDTGSWDTRQMFF. The CDR3 DNA reads TGTGCCTGTGACGTACTGGGGGATACGGGCTCCTGGGACACCCGACAGATGTTTTTC.

Comment on this clone: A read error may be the cause here, since a much bigger clone is one base away. Other DNA sequences from this sample encode an identical CDR3 as well. This chain links TRDV2 with TRDJ3; D is uncertain. Trimming left V 0 bases short and J 7 bases short, with 12 bases between. CDR1 is GEAIGNYY and CDR2 is EKD in the germline V gene. CDR3 length: 16 amino acids. The CDR3 coding sequence is TGTGCCTGTGACACCGTTGGGCTGCTTGACACCCGACAGATGTTTTTC. Encoded protein: CACDTVGLLDTRQMFF.

This clone turned up a few times. It differs at one base from a far larger clone, so likely a read error. V gene TRDV2 combines with J gene TRDJ3; the D gene is possibly TRDD3 (6 bases). The germline V gene has CDR1 GEAIGNYY and CDR2 EKD. This CDR3 region has 16 residues. The CDR3 spells CACDLLDSWGTRQMFF. The CDR3 nucleotides read TGTGCCTGTGACCTACTGGATTCCTGGGGCACCCGACAGATGTTTTTC.

Remarks on this clone: The protein held in TCRdb is that of a much larger clone and does not match this DNA's translation at residue 11, likely because of a read error; the protein shown is translated from the DNA. The genes are TRDV2 and TRDJ2; 13 nucleotides match TRDD3. V lost 0 bases to trimming and J lost 0 bases; unmatched junction nucleotides: 6. The CDR3 loop spans 19 amino acids. The germline CDR1 and CDR2 sequences are GEAIGNYY and EKD. For the CDR3, the DNA is TGTGCCTGTGACACCGTACTGGGGGATACGACCCCTTTGACAGCACAACTCTTCTTT. Translating it yields CACDTVLGDTTPLTAQLFF.

As for this clone: A read error likely explains this, since a far larger clone differs by one base. This chain joins TRDV2 and TRDJ3; TRDD3 aligns across 11 bases. CDR1 is GEAIGNYY, CDR2 EKD, per germline. This CDR3 spans 18 amino acids. The CDR3 region has the DNA TGTGCCCGTGACACCGTACTGGGGGATACCTGGGACACCCGACAGATGTTTTTC. Protein product: CARDTVLGDTWDTRQMFF.

This clone was detected a few times. This may come from a read error, since a much larger clone is one base off. Other nucleotide sequences from this sample produce the same CDR3. V is TRDV2 and J is TRDJ3; 8 nucleotides line up with TRDD3. Germline CDR1 and CDR2: GEAIGNYY and EKD. The CDR3 covers 19 residues. Here the CDR3 reads CARDPLLGGDSWDTRQMFF. The CDR3 bases are TGTGCCCGTGACCCCTTACTGGGGGGTGACTCCTGGGACACCCGACAGATGTTTTTC.

A note on this clone: This DNA's translation and the protein TCRdb lists, from a much larger clone, do not match at residue 14, likely due to a read error; the protein shown is translated from the DNA. V gene TRDV1 combines with J gene TRDJ1; possible D gene TRDD3, 8 bases. The length of the CDR3 is 20 residues. Trimming pared 8 bases from V and 0 bases from J, leaving 31 bases between. Germline CDR1 is TSWWSYY and CDR2 is QGS. The CDR3 protein is CALRGLPFPTGGWHTDKLIF. The DNA of the CDR3 is TGTGCTCTTCGCGGCCTTCCTTTCCCTACTGGGGGGTGGCACACCGATAAACTCATCTTT.

The rearrangement joins TRDV2 to TRDJ1; D might be TRDD3 (6 bases). The CDR3 is 15 residues long. Trimming removed 0 bases at V and 1 base at J, with 11 bases between. Per the germline V gene, CDR1 is GEAIGNYY and CDR2 is EKD. The chain's CDR3 is CACDTWGSPTDKLIF. Written as DNA, the CDR3 is TGTGCCTGTGACACCTGGGGGTCCCCCACCGATAAACTCATCTTT.

This clone has only a few counts. The chain employs TRAV29/DV5 and TRDJ2, with D perhaps TRDD3 (6 bases). The CDR3 runs to 16 residues. Trimming took off 0 bases at V and 1 base at J, with 13 bases between the two ends. Germline loops: CDR1 NSMFDY, CDR2 ISSIKDK. The CDR3 DNA follows: TGTGCAGCAAGCGCGGGGGACCCCATTTTGACAGCACAACTCTTCTTT. It translates to CAASAGDPILTAQLFF.

This clone is judged medium-sized. This rearrangement joins TRDV2 to TRDJ3; 8 nucleotides line up with TRDD3. This CDR3 is built from 19 residues. CDR1 and CDR2 (germline): GEAIGNYY, EKD. Trimming took 0 bases from V and 2 from J; bases not matched to a gene: 8. For the CDR3, the DNA is TGTGCCTGTGACACCGTACTGGGGGCTTTTCCCTGGGACACCCGACAGATGTTTTTC. This codes for CACDTVLGAFPWDTRQMFF.